Sequencing of this TCR beta chain was carried out in a study of IL-17A CD8 T cells in psoriatic arthritis synovium. In the study overall: The study aimed to define the phenotype, molecular profile and function of synovial IL-17A+CD8+ T cells in psoriatic arthritis pathogenesis. General conclusions and limits of the study: Although some individual clones took up over 4% of the repertoire, most synovial CD8+ subsets stayed polyclonal. Only a few patients were included in the TCR sequencing, a limited sample size that the authors acknowledged. In a couple of patients, many Tc17 clones were found to be shared with the synovial Tc1 population, resulting in Morisita overlap indices above 0.9. Because no psoriatic arthritis synovial tissue samples were available, cells were taken from synovial fluid instead of synovial tissue.

After DNA extraction (Qiagen), TCRbeta V-D-J rearrangements were amplified in a bias-controlled manner and then sequenced at high throughput (immunoSEQ; Adaptive Biotech). Turning to the authors' computational methods: The immunoSEQ Analyzer platform was used for sequence-level analysis of productive sequences. Clonality was calculated as 1 minus Pielou's evenness, so values run from 0 (highly polyclonal) up to 1 (monoclonal). The Morisita index, ranging from 0 (no similarity) to 1 (complete similarity), was used to quantify repertoire overlap between subsets. The table comes from immuneACCESS by way of TCRdb, which keeps in-frame sequences with V and J called. Part of the clones is missing from these tables; in studies checked, under half for an unresolved V gene and the rest for unknown reasons. That table is the source of V, J and clone size, and D and trimming were worked out from the DNA. The sample profile shows about 2,200 clones; about two thirds of them were found once. Together, the top ten hold about 10% of the sample.

CD3+ T cells, isolated magnetically, got 1.5 hours of stimulation with PMA and ionomycin and were then labeled using IL-17A and IFNgamma cytokine secretion assays. Synovial fluid effusions were aspirated from the actively inflamed joints of patients with psoriatic arthritis. For each patient, synovial fluid served as the source from which three memory CD8+ T cell populations were isolated by sorting: Tc1 cells (IL-17A-IFNgamma+), Tc17 cells (IL-17A+) and the bulk memory fraction, allowing their TCR repertoires to be compared. Psoriatic arthritis patients met the Classification of Psoriatic Arthritis Study Group (CASPAR) criteria. After counterstaining with viability dye plus anti-CD3, CD8, CD14 and CD4 antibodies, the cytokine-secreting cells were sorted on a BD FACSAria. TCRbeta sequencing was performed on sorted synovial fluid CD8+ T cell subsets from a few patients with psoriatic arthritis. Before use, synovial fluid mononuclear cells were separated with Lymphoprep and cryopreserved in liquid nitrogen. The medium used for cryopreservation was made up of about 50% fetal calf serum and approximately 9.7% dimethyl sulfoxide.

The CDR3 contains 14 residues, cysteine and phenylalanine counted. The DNA shown is the 42-base CDR3, in frame from base 1. Unmatched junction bases come to 5, with V trimmed by 4 bases and J by 5 bases. The germline V gene encodes CDR1 MDHEN and CDR2 SYDVKM. Worth noting for this clone: Its antigen is still unknown. There are no base qualities to consult, and no much larger clone falls within one base.

The chain employs TRBV28 and TRBJ2-7; 10 bases in the junction line up with TRBD1. What was sequenced was IFN-gamma+ CD8+ T cells from synovial fluid. The cell subset or site label of this sample denotes: IL-17A-IFNgamma+ memory CD8+ (Tc1) cells. The sequence came from a human donor with psoriatic arthritis. The CDR3: CASSWDRGTDEQYF. The DNA sequence is as follows: TGTGCCAGCAGTTGGGACAGGGGCACGGACGAGCAGTACTTC.